This T cell receptor (beta chain) was retrieved from a study of blood T cell repertoires in COVID-19. Background on the study: COVID-19 samples from acute and convalescent phases originated in the United States, Italy and Spain. T cells, B-cell-depleted T cells, or PBMCs supplied cDNA or gDNA.

Original handling: Cell counts per sample came from amplifying reference gene primers. Profiling relied on immunoSEQ multiplex PCR, and the TCRdb table lists in-frame clones only, not all of them. For V, J and clone size, that table is used; D and trimming come from the DNA. The sample yields about 200,000 clones, 88% seen once. One Seattle source followed patients from active infection through their disease course. J lost 9 bases, V lost 6 bases, and 3 bases had no gene match. CDR3 length equals 13 residues. Germline V gene lookup returns CDR1 LNHDA and CDR2 SQIVND (reference sequence). Sequences were obtained from peripheral blood. The chain combines TRBV19 with TRBJ2-1; 12 bases line up with TRBD2. The clonotype comes from a man in his forties or fifties with COVID-19, enrolled during active disease. CDR3 loop: CASRLAGGIEQFF. CDR3 DNA: TGTGCCAGTAGACTAGCGGGGGGAATTGAGCAGTTCTTC. The full variable domain, in which reference TRBV19 and TRBJ2-1 provide the parts outside the CDR3, is DGGITQSPKYLFRKEGQNVTLSCEQNLNHDAMYWYRQDPGQGLRLIYYSQIVNDFQKGDIAEGYSVSREKKESFPLTVTSAQKNPTAFYLCASRLAGGIEQFFGPGTRLTVL.